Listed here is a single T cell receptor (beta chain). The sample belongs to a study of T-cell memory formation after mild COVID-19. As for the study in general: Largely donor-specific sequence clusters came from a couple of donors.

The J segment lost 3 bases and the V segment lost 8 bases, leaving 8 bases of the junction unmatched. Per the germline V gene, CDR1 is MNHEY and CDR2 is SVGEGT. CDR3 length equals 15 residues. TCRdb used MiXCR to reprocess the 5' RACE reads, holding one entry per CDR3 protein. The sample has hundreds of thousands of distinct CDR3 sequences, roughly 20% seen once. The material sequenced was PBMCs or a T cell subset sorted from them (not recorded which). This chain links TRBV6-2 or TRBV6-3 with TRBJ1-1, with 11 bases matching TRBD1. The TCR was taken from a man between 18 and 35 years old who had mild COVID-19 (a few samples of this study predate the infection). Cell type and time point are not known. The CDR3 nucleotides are TGTGCCAGCGGAGAGGACAGGGGGCAGTACACTGAAGCTTTCTTT. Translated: CASGEDRGQYTEAFF.